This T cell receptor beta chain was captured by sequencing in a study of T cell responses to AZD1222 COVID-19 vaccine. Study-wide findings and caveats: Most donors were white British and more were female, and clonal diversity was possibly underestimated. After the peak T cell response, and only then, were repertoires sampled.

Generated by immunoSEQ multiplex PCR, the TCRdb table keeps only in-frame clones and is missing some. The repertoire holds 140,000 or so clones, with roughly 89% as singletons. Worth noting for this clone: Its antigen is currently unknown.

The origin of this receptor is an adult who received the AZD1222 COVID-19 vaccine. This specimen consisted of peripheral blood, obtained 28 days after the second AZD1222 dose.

CDR3 nucleotide sequence: TGTGCCAGTAGTATAGGGCCGGCCCCTGAAGCTTTCTTT. Protein: CASSIGPAPEAFF. This chain connects TRBV19 to TRBJ1-1; D not certain. The CDR3 length is 13 residues. Deletions cut 1 base from V and 6 bases from J, with 9 bases between. From germline, CDR1 is LNHDA and CDR2 SQIVND (reference sequence).